The 5 T cell receptor beta chains below were found in one sample sequenced in a study of blood T cell repertoires in COVID-19. Sequenced by immunoSEQ multiplex PCR; TCRdb stores in-frame clones only, minus some. The sample contains 150,000 to 200,000 clones, 83% of which appear only once. Sequencing was performed on peripheral blood. Every receptor here comes from a human donor in a cohort sampled during active COVID-19.

The DNA of the CDR3 is TGTGCCAGTACTCCGGGACTAGGTAACTACGAGCAGTACTTC. Protein: CASTPGLGNYEQYF. The chain recombines TRBV19 with TRBJ2-7; 8 positions match TRBD2. The CDR3 has 14 residues. Germline V CDR1 and CDR2: LNHDA, SQIVND (reference sequence). V lost 7 bases and J lost 3; bases outside the gene matches: 8.

The chain has TRBV19 and TRBJ1-3; D is possibly TRBD1 (5 bases). Trimming removed 6 bases from V and 0 bases from J, with 12 bases in between. Germline V CDR1 and CDR2: LNHDA, SQIVND (reference sequence). The CDR3 runs to 15 residues. In nucleotides, the CDR3 is TGTGCCAGTAGGGGGGGGGATTCCTCTGGAAACACCATATATTTT. Its protein is CASRGGDSSGNTIYF. The variable domain in full, with the rest retrieved from reference TRBV19 and TRBJ1-3, is DGGITQSPKYLFRKEGQNVTLSCEQNLNHDAMYWYRQDPGQGLRLIYYSQIVNDFQKGDIAEGYSVSREKKESFPLTVTSAQKNPTAFYLCASRGGDSSGNTIYFGEGSWLTVV.

The V call is TRBV28, the J call TRBJ2-7; 15 positions agree with TRBD2. Germline values: CDR1 MDHEN, CDR2 SYDVKM. The CDR3 is 16 residues long. Losses at the gene ends were 5 bases for V and 2 bases for J; bases not matched to a gene: 4. CDR3: CASSTWTSGRAYEQYF. The CDR3 coding sequence is TGTGCCAGCAGTACATGGACTAGCGGGAGGGCCTACGAGCAGTACTTC.

V usage is TRBV6-6 and J usage is TRBJ2-3, with D possibly TRBD1 on 6 matching bases. The CDR3 length is 15 residues. Trimming removed 0 bases from V and 3 bases from J, with 10 bases in between. Per the germline V gene, CDR1 is MNHNY and CDR2 is SVGAGI (reference sequence). The CDR3 loop is CASSYSGRGTDTQYF. CDR3 nucleotides: TGTGCCAGCAGTTACTCGGGAAGGGGGACAGATACGCAGTATTTT.

V usage is TRBV18 and J usage is TRBJ1-1; no clear D. The CDR3 is made up of 14 amino acids. In germline, CDR1 is KGHSH, CDR2 LQKENI. The germline V and J ends were trimmed by 5 bases and 1 base, with 11 bases remaining between them. CDR3 region: CASSYGEGNTEAFF. The CDR3 bases are TGTGCCAGCTCATACGGGGAGGGGAACACTGAAGCTTTCTTT.